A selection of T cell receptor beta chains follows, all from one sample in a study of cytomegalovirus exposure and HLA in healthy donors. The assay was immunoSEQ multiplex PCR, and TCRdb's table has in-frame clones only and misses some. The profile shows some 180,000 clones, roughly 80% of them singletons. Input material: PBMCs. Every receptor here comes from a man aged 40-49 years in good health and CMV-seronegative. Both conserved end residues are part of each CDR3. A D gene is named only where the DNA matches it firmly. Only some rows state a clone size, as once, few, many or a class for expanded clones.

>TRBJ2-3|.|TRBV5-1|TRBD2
CASSGGSGRITDTQYF
TGCGCCAGCAGTGGGGGTAGCGGGAGGATCACAGATACGCAGTATTTT
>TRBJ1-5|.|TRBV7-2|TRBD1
CASSRDRYQPQHF
TGTGCCAGCAGCCGGGACAGGTATCAGCCCCAGCATTTT
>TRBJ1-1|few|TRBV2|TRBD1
CASSERKGTGGFRDTEAFF
TGTGCCAGCAGTGAAAGAAAGGGGACAGGGGGCTTTAGGGACACTGAAGCTTTCTTT
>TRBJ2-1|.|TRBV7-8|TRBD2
CASSPLPGLAGYEQFF
TGTGCCAGCAGCCCCCTTCCGGGACTAGCGGGGTATGAGCAGTTCTTC
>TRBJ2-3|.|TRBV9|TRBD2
CASSELAGRVDF
TGTGCCAGCAGCGAACTAGCGGGGAGGGTGGATTTT
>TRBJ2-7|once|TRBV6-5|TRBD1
CASSKDRQTYEQYF
TGTGCCAGCAGTAAGGACAGGCAAACCTACGAGCAGTACTTC
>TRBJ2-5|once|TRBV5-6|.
CASSLQVGETQYF
TGTGCCAGCAGCCTACAGGTGGGGGAGACCCAGTACTTC
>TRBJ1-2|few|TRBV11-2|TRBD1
CASSYGQGRGLGYTF
TGTGCCAGCAGCTACGGACAGGGAAGAGGGCTTGGCTACACCTTC
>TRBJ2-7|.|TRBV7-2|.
CASSLAGGGYEQYF
TGTGCCAGCAGCTTAGCGGGAGGCGGTTACGAGCAGTACTTC
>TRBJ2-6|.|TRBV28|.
CASTEGAGANVLTF
TGTGCCAGCACCGAAGGGGCTGGGGCCAACGTCCTGACTTTC
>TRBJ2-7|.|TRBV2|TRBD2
CASSASTSGVSYEQYF
TGTGCCAGCAGTGCCTCGACTAGCGGGGTTTCTTACGAGCAGTACTTC
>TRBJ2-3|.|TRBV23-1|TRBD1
CASSQEGTGSLSTDTQYF
TGCGCCAGCAGTCAGGAGGGGACAGGATCACTTAGCACAGATACGCAGTATTTT
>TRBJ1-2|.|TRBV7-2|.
CASSPTTASYGYTF
TGTGCCAGCAGCCCTACGACGGCTAGCTATGGCTACACCTTC
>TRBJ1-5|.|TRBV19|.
CASSTSSLSYLNQPQHF
TGTGCCAGTAGTACCTCTTCCCTCTCCTACCTTAATCAGCCCCAGCATTTT
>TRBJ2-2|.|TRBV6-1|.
CAARAPGPTGELFF
TGTGCCGCCCGGGCCCCAGGGCCCACCGGGGAGCTGTTTTTT
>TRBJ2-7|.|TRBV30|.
CAWRQPGLYEQYF
TGTGCCTGGAGGCAACCAGGGCTGTACGAGCAGTACTTC
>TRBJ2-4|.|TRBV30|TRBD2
CAWSVRGGTQNIQYF
TGTGCCTGGAGTGTAAGGGGAGGGACCCAGAACATTCAGTACTTC
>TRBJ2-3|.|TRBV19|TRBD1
CASSLTGTGGEDTQYF
TGTGCCAGTAGTCTGACCGGGACAGGGGGGGAAGATACGCAGTATTTT
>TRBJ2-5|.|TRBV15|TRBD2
CATSRDGREGETQYF
TGTGCCACCAGCAGAGATGGAAGGGAGGGAGAGACCCAGTACTTC
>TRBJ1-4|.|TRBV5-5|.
CASSTNHGLREKLFF
TGTGCCAGCAGCACTAACCACGGATTACGAGAAAAACTGTTTTTT
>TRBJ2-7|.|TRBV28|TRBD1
CASSPPGTGGYEQYF
TGTGCCAGCAGTCCACCCGGGACAGGGGGCTACGAGCAGTACTTC
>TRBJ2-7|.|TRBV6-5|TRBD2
CASTPGERDYEQYF
TGTGCCAGCACCCCGGGAGAGCGGGACTACGAGCAGTACTTC
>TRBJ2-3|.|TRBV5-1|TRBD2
CASSLLAGGPTDTQYF
TGCGCCAGCAGCTTGCTAGCGGGGGGGCCCACAGATACGCAGTATTTT